This passage covers 20 T cell receptor beta chains from one sample sequenced in a study of blood T cell repertoires in COVID-19. The table came from immunoSEQ multiplex PCR; TCRdb's copy has only in-frame clones and leaves some out. The sample comprises under 500,000 clones, around nine tenths of which are singletons, and 4% to 5.5% rests with the top ten. The material sequenced was peripheral blood. Receptors were obtained from a woman aged 25 to 45 with acute or convalescent COVID-19.

In this sample, this clone turned up once. The chain links TRBV9 to TRBJ2-7, with 7 bases matching TRBD1. The CDR3 covers 15 residues. Germline V lookup: CDR1 SGDLS, CDR2 YYNGEE. The V gene end was trimmed by 4 bases and the J gene end by 0 bases; junction bases not matched to a gene: 7. Here the CDR3 reads CASSPGQVTSYEQYF. The CDR3 DNA is TGTGCCAGCAGCCCTGGACAGGTTACCTCCTACGAGCAGTACTTC.

The V and J genes are TRBV7-3 and TRBJ2-2; possible D gene TRBD2, 6 bases. This CDR3 comprises 15 residues. The germline V gene encodes CDR1 SGHTA and CDR2 FQGTGA. The germline V and J ends were trimmed by 4 bases and 7 bases, with 16 bases remaining between them. The CDR3 DNA reads TGTGCCAGCAGCTCCGGGACTGGCTTTTTCGGGGAGCTGTTTTTT. Its translation is CASSSGTGFFGELFF. Drawing the rest from reference TRBV7-3 and TRBJ2-2, the complete variable domain is GAGVSQTPSNKVTEKGKYVELRCDPISGHTALYWYRQSLGQGPEFLIYFQGTGAADDSGLPNDRFFAVRPEGSVSTLKIQRTERGDSAVYLCASSSGTGFFGELFFGEGSRLTVL.

The CDR3 protein is CASSYNSYEQYF. Written as DNA, the CDR3 is TGTGCCAGCAGTTACAACTCCTACGAGCAGTACTTC. The rearrangement joins TRBV12-3 or TRBV12-4 to TRBJ2-7, with no clear D. The ends were cut back, 4 bases at V and 0 bases at J, with 4 bases in the middle. The CDR3 has 12 residues.

The gene calls are TRBV27 and TRBJ2-3, with 10 positions matching TRBD2. The CDR3 has 15 amino acids. J gave up 0 bases and V 4 bases, and 1 base lay outside the gene matches. Germline CDR1 reads MNHEY; CDR2 reads SMNVEV (reference sequence). DNA of the CDR3: TGTGCCAGCAGTTCGGGACTAGCGAGCACAGATACGCAGTATTTT. Translating gives CASSSGLASTDTQYF.

V is TRBV10-2 and J is TRBJ1-3, with no clear D. The V end lost 5 bases, the J end lost 4 bases, and 12 bases lay between the germline ends. Per germline, CDR1 WSHSY and CDR2 SAAADI. The CDR3 runs 14 residues. Written as DNA, the CDR3 is TGCGCCAGCAGTCGAGGGTTAGACGGAAACACCATATATTTT. This codes for CASSRGLDGNTIYF.

This clone has a single count. The chain has TRBV5-1 and TRBJ2-5, with D perhaps matching TRBD2 (7 bases). The V gene lost 3 bases and the J gene lost 7 bases, with 16 bases spanning the gap. Germline V lookup: CDR1 SGHRS, CDR2 YFSETQ. There are 14 residues in the CDR3. The CDR3 coding sequence is TGCGCCAGCAGCTCGGGGGGCGGGGAAGGGACCCAGTACTTC. This gives the protein CASSSGGGEGTQYF.

The CDR3 DNA follows: TGTGCCAGCAGTGATGTTACGGGACAGGGGAGGGCTTTCTTT. Residues: CASSDVTGQGRAFF. The chain couples TRBV2 to TRBJ1-1; TRBD1 matches 10 bases. Losses at the gene ends were 3 bases for V and 11 bases for J; bases not matched to a gene: 9. Germline V gene data show CDR1 as SNHLY and CDR2 as FYNNEI. The CDR3 extends over 14 amino acids.

This clone has a single count. The rearrangement joins TRBV11-2 to TRBJ1-2, with D tentatively TRBD1 (6 bases). The CDR3 loop spans 14 amino acids. The V and J ends lost 1 base and 6 bases respectively, with 12 bases between them. Germline lookup yields CDR1 SGHAT and CDR2 FQNNGV. The CDR3 loop reads CASSLVLPGDGYTF. The CDR3 nucleotides are TGTGCCAGCAGCTTAGTCCTACCAGGGGATGGCTACACCTTC.

The rearrangement uses TRBV27 and TRBJ1-3; 8 bases fit TRBD1. Germline CDR1 and CDR2: MNHEY and SMNVEV (reference sequence). The junction had 8 bases not matched to a gene; V was cut back by 7 bases and J by 0 bases. The CDR3 extends over 16 amino acids. In DNA, the CDR3 is TGTGCCAGCATGTCCGGACAGGGCCACTCTGGAAACACCATATATTTT. Its protein product is CASMSGQGHSGNTIYF.

The chain couples TRBV12-3 or TRBV12-4 to TRBJ2-7, with TRBD1 as a possible D gene (5 bases). The CDR3 spans 13 residues. V lost 7 bases and J 0 bases, leaving 10 bases between the germline ends. The CDR3 region is CASIADTSYEQYF. CDR3 in DNA: TGTGCCAGCATCGCGGACACCTCCTACGAGCAGTACTTC.

CDR3 amino acids: CSASDPDSADYEQYF. In DNA form, the CDR3 reads TGCAGTGCTAGTGACCCCGACAGTGCAGACTACGAGCAGTACTTC. V is TRBV20-1 and J is TRBJ2-7, with D possibly matching TRBD1 (5 bases). The germline V and J ends were trimmed by 3 bases and 3 bases, with 18 bases remaining between them. The germline V gene encodes CDR1 DFQATT and CDR2 SNEGSKA (reference sequence). This CDR3 has 15 amino acids.

This chain joins TRBV29-1 and TRBJ1-4, with TRBD1 identical over 7 bases. The length of the CDR3 is 12 residues. CDR1 is SQVTM and CDR2 is ANQGSEA in the germline V gene. Losses at the gene ends were 3 bases for V and 8 bases for J; bases not matched to a gene: 3. In DNA form, the CDR3 reads TGCAGCGTTGAGACAGGGATAGAAAAACTGTTTTTT. Translating gives CSVETGIEKLFF.

This chain connects TRBV30 to TRBJ1-2, with 10 bases matching TRBD1. The CDR3 contains 15 residues. V gave up 3 bases and J gave up 0 bases; unmatched junction bases: 4. Germline V lookup: CDR1 GTSNPN, CDR2 SVGIG (reference sequence). Written as DNA, the CDR3 is TGTGCCTGGAGGAGACAGGGGGCCCCTAACTATGGCTACACCTTC. It is translated as CAWRRQGAPNYGYTF.

The rearrangement links TRBV2 to TRBJ2-7; D is possibly TRBD1 (7 bases). The CDR3 totals 13 residues. The V and J ends lost 5 bases and 5 bases respectively, with 13 bases between them. The germline V gene has CDR1 SNHLY and CDR2 FYNNEI. CDR3 region: CASSPQGRHEQYF. For the CDR3, the DNA is TGTGCCAGCAGTCCACAGGGGAGGCACGAGCAGTACTTC.

This chain connects TRBV20-1 to TRBJ2-3; no definite D call. The germline V gene has CDR1 DFQATT and CDR2 SNEGSKA (reference sequence). The CDR3 extends over 13 amino acids. Trimming cost V 6 bases and J 5 bases, with 15 bases left between them. In DNA form, the CDR3 reads TGCAGTGCCAGTTCGGTAACTAAAGATACGCAGTATTTT. This encodes CSASSVTKDTQYF.

V gene TRBV10-3 combines with J gene TRBJ1-1; perhaps TRBD1 as D (6 bases). This CDR3 spans 11 amino acids. CDR1 and CDR2 (germline): ENHRY, SYGVKD. V lost 10 bases, J lost 11 bases, and 17 bases lay in between. This CDR3 is CATRGRGAAFF. The CDR3 bases are TGTGCCACCCGGGGCAGGGGAGCTGCTTTCTTT.

The rearrangement links TRBV9 to TRBJ2-5, with 9 bases lining up with TRBD2. V lost 0 bases to trimming and J lost 1 base; unmatched junction nucleotides: 1. The V gene's germline CDR1 is SGDLS and CDR2 YYNGEE. The CDR3 sequence is 15 residues long. The CDR3 reads CASSVGGGAQETQYF. The CDR3 DNA reads TGTGCCAGCAGCGTAGGCGGGGGGGCCCAAGAGACCCAGTACTTC.

The V and J genes are TRBV12-3 or TRBV12-4 and TRBJ1-1; 8 bases agree with TRBD1. Losses at the gene ends were 3 bases for V and 5 bases for J; bases not matched to a gene: 2. The CDR3 sequence is 13 residues long. CDR3 in amino acids: CASSFNRGTEAFF. The CDR3 region has the DNA TGTGCCAGCAGTTTCAACAGGGGGACTGAAGCTTTCTTT.

The V and J genes are TRBV14 and TRBJ1-1; unclear D gene. Between the trimmed V and J ends, which lost 0 bases and 11 bases, there was a span of 13 bases. Per the germline V gene, CDR1 is SGHDN and CDR2 is FVKESK. CDR3 length: 13 residues. The CDR3 reads CASSQDVYSSAFF. The DNA for the CDR3 is TGTGCCAGCAGCCAAGATGTGTACAGCTCCGCTTTCTTT. The full variable domain, rest sourced from reference TRBV14 and TRBJ1-1, is EAGVTQFPSHSVIEKGQTVTLRCDPISGHDNLYWYRRVMGKEIKFLLHFVKESKQDESGMPNNRFLAERTGGTYSTLKVQPAELEDSGVYFCASSQDVYSSAFFGQGTRLTVV.

The genes are TRBV12-5 and TRBJ1-2, with D hard to call. The CDR3 spans 14 residues. V was shortened by 5 bases and J by 3 bases, with 13 bases between the two germline ends. The V gene's germline CDR1 is LGHNT and CDR2 FRNRAP. CDR3 coding DNA: TGTGCTAGTGGTCCACCGGGATCCGACTATGGCTACACCTTC. Translated, it gives CASGPPGSDYGYTF. Full variable domain (rest looked up from reference TRBV12-5 and TRBJ1-2): DARVTQTPRHKVTEMGQEVTMRCQPILGHNTVFWYRQTMMQGLELLAYFRNRAPLDDSGMPKDRFSAEMPDATLATLKIQPSEPRDSAVYFCASGPPGSDYGYTFGSGTRLTVV.